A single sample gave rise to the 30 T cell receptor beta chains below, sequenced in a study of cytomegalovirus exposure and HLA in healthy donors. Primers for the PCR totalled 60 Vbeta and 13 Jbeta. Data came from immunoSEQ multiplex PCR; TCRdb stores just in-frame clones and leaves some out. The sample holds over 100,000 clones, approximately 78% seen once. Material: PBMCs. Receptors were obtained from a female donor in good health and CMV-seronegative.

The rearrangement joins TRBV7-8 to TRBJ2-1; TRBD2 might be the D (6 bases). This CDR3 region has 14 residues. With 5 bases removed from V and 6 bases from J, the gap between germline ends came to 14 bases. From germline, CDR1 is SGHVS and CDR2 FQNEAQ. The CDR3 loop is CASSPPAGSNEQFF. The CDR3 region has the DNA TGTGCCAGCAGCCCCCCTGCGGGATCCAATGAGCAGTTCTTC.

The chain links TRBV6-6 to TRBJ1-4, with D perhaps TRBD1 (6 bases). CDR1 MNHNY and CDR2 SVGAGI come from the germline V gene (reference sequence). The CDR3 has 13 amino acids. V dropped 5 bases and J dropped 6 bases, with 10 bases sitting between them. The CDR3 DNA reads TGTGCCAGCAGTGATAGACAGGATGAAAAACTGTTTTTT. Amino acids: CASSDRQDEKLFF.

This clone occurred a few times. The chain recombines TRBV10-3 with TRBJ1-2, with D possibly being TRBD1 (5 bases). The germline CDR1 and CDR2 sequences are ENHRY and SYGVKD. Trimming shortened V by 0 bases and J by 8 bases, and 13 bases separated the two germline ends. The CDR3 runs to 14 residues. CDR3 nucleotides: TGTGCCATCAGTGAGTCAGGGGCCCGGGTGGGCTACACCTTC. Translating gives CAISESGARVGYTF.

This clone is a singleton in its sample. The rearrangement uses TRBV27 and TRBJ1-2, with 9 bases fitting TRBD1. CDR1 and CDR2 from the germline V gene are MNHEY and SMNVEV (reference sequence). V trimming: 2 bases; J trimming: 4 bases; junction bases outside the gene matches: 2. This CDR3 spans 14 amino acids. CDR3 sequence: CASSLGTGSYGYTF. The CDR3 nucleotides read TGTGCCAGCAGTTTAGGGACAGGGAGCTATGGCTACACCTTC.

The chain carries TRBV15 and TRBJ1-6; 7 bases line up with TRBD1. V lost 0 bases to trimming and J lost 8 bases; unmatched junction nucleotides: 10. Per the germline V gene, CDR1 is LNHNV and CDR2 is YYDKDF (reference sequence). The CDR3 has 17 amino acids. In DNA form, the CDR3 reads TGTGCCACCAGCAGAGATGCCCCAGACAGGGTGGATTCACCCCTCCACTTT. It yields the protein CATSRDAPDRVDSPLHF. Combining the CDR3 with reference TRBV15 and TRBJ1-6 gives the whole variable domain DAMVIQNPRYQVTQFGKPVTLSCSQTLNHNVMYWYQQKSSQAPKLLFHYYDKDFNNEADTPDNFQSRRPNTSFCFLDIRSPGLGDTAMYLCATSRDAPDRVDSPLHFGNGTRLTVT.

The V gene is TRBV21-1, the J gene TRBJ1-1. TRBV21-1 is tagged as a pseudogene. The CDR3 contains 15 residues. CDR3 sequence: CASSIRLRQNTEAFF. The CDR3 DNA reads TGTGCCAGCAGCATCCGCTTGAGGCAGAACACTGAAGCTTTCTTT.

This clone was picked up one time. CDR3 residues: CASSRGTDNYGYTF. The CDR3 DNA is TGCGCCAGCAGCCGCGGGACGGATAACTATGGCTACACCTTC. The J gene is TRBJ1-2, the V gene TRBV5-1, with D tentatively TRBD1 (5 bases). The V gene's germline CDR1 is SGHRS and CDR2 YFSETQ. The germline V and J ends were trimmed by 4 bases and 1 base, with 11 bases remaining between them. This CDR3 contains 14 residues.

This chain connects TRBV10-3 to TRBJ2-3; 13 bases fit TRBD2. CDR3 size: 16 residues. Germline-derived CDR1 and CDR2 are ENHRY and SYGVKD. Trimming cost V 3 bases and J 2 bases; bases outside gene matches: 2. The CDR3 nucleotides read TGTGCCATCAGTGATGGGACTAGCGGGGTCACAGATACGCAGTATTTT. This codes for CAISDGTSGVTDTQYF.

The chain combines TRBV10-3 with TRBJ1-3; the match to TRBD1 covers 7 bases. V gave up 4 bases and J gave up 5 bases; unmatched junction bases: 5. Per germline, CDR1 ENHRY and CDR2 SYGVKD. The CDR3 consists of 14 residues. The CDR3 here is CAISANRGRNTIYF. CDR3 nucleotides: TGTGCCATCAGTGCCAACAGGGGTAGAAACACCATATATTTT.

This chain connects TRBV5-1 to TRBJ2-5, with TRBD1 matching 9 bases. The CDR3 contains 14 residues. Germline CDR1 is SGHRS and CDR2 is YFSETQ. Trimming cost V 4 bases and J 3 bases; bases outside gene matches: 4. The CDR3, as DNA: TGCGCCAGCAGCCCGAGGACAGGGGAAGAGACCCAGTACTTC. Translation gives CASSPRTGEETQYF.

The CDR3 DNA is TGTGCCAGCAGCCCCGGACGGGGCTATGGCTACACCTTC. Protein: CASSPGRGYGYTF. This chain uses TRBV14 with TRBJ1-2; the D is unclear. The CDR3 has 13 amino acids. Germline CDR1 SGHDN, CDR2 FVKESK. V was clipped by 4 bases and J by 4 bases, with 10 bases between them.

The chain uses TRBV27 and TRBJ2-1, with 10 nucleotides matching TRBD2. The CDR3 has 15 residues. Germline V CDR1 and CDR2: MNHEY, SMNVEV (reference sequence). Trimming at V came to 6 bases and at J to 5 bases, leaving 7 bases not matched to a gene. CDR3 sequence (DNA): TGTGCCAGCAGACCCGGGACTAGCGAAAACAATGAGCAGTTCTTC. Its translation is CASRPGTSENNEQFF.

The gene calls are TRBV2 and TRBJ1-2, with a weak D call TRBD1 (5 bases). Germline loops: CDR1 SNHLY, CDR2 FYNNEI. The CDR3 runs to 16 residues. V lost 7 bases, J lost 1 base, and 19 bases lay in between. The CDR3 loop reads CASTEEDTSLNYGYTF. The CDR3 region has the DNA TGTGCCAGCACCGAAGAGGACACCTCCCTTAACTATGGCTACACCTTC. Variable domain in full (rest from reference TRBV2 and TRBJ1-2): EPEVTQTPSHQVTQMGQEVILRCVPISNHLYFYWYRQILGQKVEFLVSFYNNEISEKSEIFDDQFSVERPDGSNFTLKIRSTKLEDSAMYFCASTEEDTSLNYGYTFGSGTRLTVV.

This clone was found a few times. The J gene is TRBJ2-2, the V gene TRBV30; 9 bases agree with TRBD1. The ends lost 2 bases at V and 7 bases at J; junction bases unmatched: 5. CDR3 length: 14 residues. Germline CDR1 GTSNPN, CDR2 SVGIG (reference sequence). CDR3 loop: CAWSRDRVGGELFF. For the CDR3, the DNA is TGTGCCTGGAGTAGGGACAGGGTTGGCGGGGAGCTGTTTTTT. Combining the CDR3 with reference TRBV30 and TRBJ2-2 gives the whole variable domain SQTIHQWPATLVQPVGSPLSLECTVEGTSNPNLYWYRQAAGRGLQLLFYSVGIGQISSEVPQNLSASRPQDRQFILSSKKLLLSDSGFYLCAWSRDRVGGELFFGEGSRLTVL.

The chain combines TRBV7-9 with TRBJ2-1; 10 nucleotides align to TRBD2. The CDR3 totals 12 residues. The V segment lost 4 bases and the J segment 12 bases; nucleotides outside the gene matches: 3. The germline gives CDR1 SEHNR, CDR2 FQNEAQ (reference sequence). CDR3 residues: CASSSSGSAQFF. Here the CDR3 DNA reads TGTGCCAGCAGCTCTAGCGGGAGTGCGCAGTTCTTC.

CDR3 sequence reads: CASSLATGGWYQETQYF. CDR3 nucleotide sequence: TGTGCCAGCAGCTTAGCAACAGGGGGCTGGTACCAAGAGACCCAGTACTTC. The gene calls are TRBV11-2 and TRBJ2-5, with TRBD1 identical over 9 bases. The CDR3 is 17 residues long. Germline V gene data show CDR1 as SGHAT and CDR2 as FQNNGV. V shed 1 base, J shed 0 bases, and the junction held 6 bases outside the gene matches.

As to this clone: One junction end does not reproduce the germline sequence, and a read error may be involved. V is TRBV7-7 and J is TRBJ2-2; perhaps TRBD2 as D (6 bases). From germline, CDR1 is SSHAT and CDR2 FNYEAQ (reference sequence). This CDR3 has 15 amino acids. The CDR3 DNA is TGTGCTAGCAGCTTAGGGGACTTTAACACCGGGGAGCTGTTTTTT. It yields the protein CASSLGDFNTGELFF.

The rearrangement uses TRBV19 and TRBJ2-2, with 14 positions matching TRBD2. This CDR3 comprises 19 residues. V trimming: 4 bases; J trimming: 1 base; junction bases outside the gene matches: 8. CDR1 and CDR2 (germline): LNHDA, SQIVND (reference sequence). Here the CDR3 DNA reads TGTGCCAGTAGTAAGGGGACTAGCGGGAGAGGAGGGAACACCGGGGAGCTGTTTTTT. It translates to CASSKGTSGRGGNTGELFF.

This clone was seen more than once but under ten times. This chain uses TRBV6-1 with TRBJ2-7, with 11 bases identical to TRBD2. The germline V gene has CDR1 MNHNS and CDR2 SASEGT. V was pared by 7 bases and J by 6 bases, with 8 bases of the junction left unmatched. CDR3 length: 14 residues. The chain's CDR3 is CASTPTSGRSEQYF. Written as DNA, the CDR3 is TGTGCCAGCACCCCCACTAGCGGGAGAAGCGAGCAGTACTTC.

As DNA, the CDR3 is TGTGCCAGTAGTAAAGGTAGCGGCGAATCCTACAATGAGCAGTTCTTC. Its protein product is CASSKGSGESYNEQFF. V is TRBV19 and J is TRBJ2-1; TRBD2 might be the D (6 bases). From germline, CDR1 is LNHDA and CDR2 SQIVND (reference sequence). The CDR3 covers 16 residues. Deletions cut 4 bases from V and 1 base from J, with 14 bases between.

Written as DNA, the CDR3 is TGCAGCGTTGAAGCAGCAAGGGGAGAAAAACTGTTTTTT. Translation gives CSVEAARGEKLFF. V is TRBV29-1 and J is TRBJ1-4, with D maybe TRBD1 (5 bases). The CDR3 is 13 amino acids. The V gene's germline CDR1 is SQVTM and CDR2 ANQGSEA. Trimming left V 1 base short and J 8 bases short, with 11 bases between.

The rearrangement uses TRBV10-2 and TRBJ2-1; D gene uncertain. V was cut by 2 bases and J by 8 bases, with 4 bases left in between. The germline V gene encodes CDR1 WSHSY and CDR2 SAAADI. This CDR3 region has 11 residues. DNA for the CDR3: TGCGCCAGCAGTGAGGGGCATGAGCAGTTCTTC. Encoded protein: CASSEGHEQFF.

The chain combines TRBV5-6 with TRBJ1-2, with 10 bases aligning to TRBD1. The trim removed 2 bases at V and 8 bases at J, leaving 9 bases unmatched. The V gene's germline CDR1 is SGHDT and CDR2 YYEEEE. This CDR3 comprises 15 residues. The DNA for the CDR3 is TGTGCCAGCAGCTTCGACATCGACAGGGGGCGAGGCTACACCTTC. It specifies CASSFDIDRGRGYTF. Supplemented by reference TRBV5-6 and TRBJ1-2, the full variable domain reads DAGVTQSPTHLIKTRGQQVTLRCSPKSGHDTVSWYQQALGQGPQFIFQYYEEEERQRGNFPDRFSGHQFPNYSSELNVNALLLGDSALYLCASSFDIDRGRGYTFGSGTRLTVV.

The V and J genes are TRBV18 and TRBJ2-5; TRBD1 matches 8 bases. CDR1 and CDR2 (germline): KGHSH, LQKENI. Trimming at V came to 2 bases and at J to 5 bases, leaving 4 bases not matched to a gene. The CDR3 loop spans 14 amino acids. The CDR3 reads CASSPSRGLETQYF. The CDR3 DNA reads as TGTGCCAGCTCACCATCCAGGGGGCTCGAGACCCAGTACTTC.

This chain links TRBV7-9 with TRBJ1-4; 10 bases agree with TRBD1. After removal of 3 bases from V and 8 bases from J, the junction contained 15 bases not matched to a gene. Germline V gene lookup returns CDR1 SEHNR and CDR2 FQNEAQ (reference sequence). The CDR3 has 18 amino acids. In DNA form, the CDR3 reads TGTGCCAGCAGCTTTGGATTGACAGGGGGCGGAGAGGGGGAAAAACTGTTTTTT. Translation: CASSFGLTGGGEGEKLFF.

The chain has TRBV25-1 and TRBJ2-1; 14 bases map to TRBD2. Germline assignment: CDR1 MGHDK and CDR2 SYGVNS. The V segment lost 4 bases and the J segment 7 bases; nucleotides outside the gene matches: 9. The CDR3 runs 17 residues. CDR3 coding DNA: TGTGCCAGCAGTGTTCGTCTGGGGACTAGCGGGGGTAATGAGCAGTTCTTC. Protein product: CASSVRLGTSGGNEQFF.

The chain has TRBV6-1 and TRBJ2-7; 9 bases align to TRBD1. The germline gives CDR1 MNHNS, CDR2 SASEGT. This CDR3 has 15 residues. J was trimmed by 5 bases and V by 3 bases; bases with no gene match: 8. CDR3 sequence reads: CASSDYGTGIHEQYF. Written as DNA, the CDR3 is TGTGCCAGCAGTGACTACGGGACAGGGATCCACGAGCAGTACTTC.

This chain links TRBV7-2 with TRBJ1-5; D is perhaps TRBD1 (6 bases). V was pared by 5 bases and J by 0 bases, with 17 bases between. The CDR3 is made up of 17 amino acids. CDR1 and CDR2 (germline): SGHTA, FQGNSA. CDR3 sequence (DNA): TGTGCCAGCAGCCTTCGGACAGAACTTTATAGCAATCAGCCCCAGCATTTT. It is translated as CASSLRTELYSNQPQHF.

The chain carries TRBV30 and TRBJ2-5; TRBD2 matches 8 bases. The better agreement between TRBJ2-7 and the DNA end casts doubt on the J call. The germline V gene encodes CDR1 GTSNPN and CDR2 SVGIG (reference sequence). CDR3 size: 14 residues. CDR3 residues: CAWSLGLENDEQYF. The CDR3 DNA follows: TGTGCCTGGAGTCTGGGACTAGAGAATGACGAGCAGTACTTC.

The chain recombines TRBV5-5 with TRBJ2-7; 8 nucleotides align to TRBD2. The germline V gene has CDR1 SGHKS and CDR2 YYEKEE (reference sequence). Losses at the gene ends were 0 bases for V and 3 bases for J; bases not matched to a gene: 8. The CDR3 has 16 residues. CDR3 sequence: CASSLAHGRGYYEQYF. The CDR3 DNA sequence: TGTGCCAGCAGCTTGGCCCACGGGAGGGGATACTACGAGCAGTACTTC.